This TCR beta chain derives from a study of T and B cells in COVID-19 patients. Background on the study: Peripheral blood came from COVID-19 patients with active infection or after recovery.

Multiplex PCR with BIOMED2 TRB-A/B primer pools amplified TRB rearrangements. TCRdb recomputed calls from the multiplex PCR reads with MiXCR, one row per CDR3 protein. The sample records about 8,900 distinct CDR3 sequences, roughly 35% being singletons. This clonotype was picked up a small number of times. Each TRB amplification used roughly 220-550 ng of genomic DNA from blood. CDR1 and CDR2 (germline): ENHRY, SYGVKD. The CDR3 loop spans 14 amino acids. The V gene end was trimmed by 3 bases and the J gene end by 2 bases; junction bases not matched to a gene: 1. This clonotype originated in a human donor with active COVID-19. Input material: blood. The chain combines TRBV10-3 with TRBJ1-5; 7 bases are a match to TRBD1. CDR3 amino acids: CAISDDRGNQPQHF. In DNA form, the CDR3 reads TGTGCCATCAGTGACGACAGGGGCAATCAGCCCCAGCATTTT.